These 27 T cell receptor beta chains share one sample of origin, sequenced in a study of T cell responses to AZD1222 COVID-19 vaccine. Method: immunoSEQ multiplex PCR; TCRdb's copy keeps in-frame clones and lacks some. The sample lists about 150,000 clones, roughly 92% occurring once. The sample in question was peripheral blood, obtained on day 0 of AZD1222 vaccination. The receptors shown here come from an adult in good health.

The chain carries TRBV4-1 and TRBJ1-4; D is unclear. There are 14 residues in the CDR3. Germline values: CDR1 MGHRA, CDR2 YSYEKL. Trimming removed 4 bases from V and 8 bases from J, with 14 bases in between. The CDR3 region is CASSRVGSPEKLFF. The CDR3 nucleotides are TGCGCCAGCAGCCGGGTTGGGTCGCCAGAAAAACTGTTTTTT.

The chain links TRBV6-5 to TRBJ2-7; a possible D gene is TRBD2 (5 bases). The V gene lost 6 bases and the J gene lost 6 bases, with 15 bases spanning the gap. The CDR3 contains 13 residues. Germline V gives CDR1 MNHEY, CDR2 SVGAGI. The CDR3 DNA follows: TGTGCCAGCAGCCCAGACTACGCTGGCGAGCAGTACTTC. Its protein product is CASSPDYAGEQYF.

This clone is a singleton in its sample. V usage is TRBV10-1 and J usage is TRBJ2-2; D is tentatively TRBD1 or TRBD2 (5 bases each). CDR3 length: 18 residues. The germline V and J ends were trimmed by 5 bases and 1 base, with 20 bases remaining between them. Germline CDR1 WNHNN, CDR2 SYGVQD (reference sequence). The CDR3 DNA reads TGCGCCAGCAGTCATCTTCGGGTATCTGGGGGGAACACCGGGGAGCTGTTTTTT. It codes for CASSHLRVSGGNTGELFF.

This clone occurred a few times. The sample carries other DNA sequences with the same CDR3. The chain carries TRBV7-9 and TRBJ1-2, with a tentative D call TRBD1 (5 bases). V was pared by 1 base and J by 8 bases, with 11 bases between. The CDR3 extends over 13 amino acids. Germline V gene sequence: CDR1 SEHNR, CDR2 FQNEAQ (reference sequence). The CDR3 here is CASSLVGQDGYTF. CDR3 in DNA: TGTGCCAGCAGCTTAGTGGGGCAGGACGGCTACACCTTC.

In this sample, this clone turned up once. The V gene is TRBV29-1, the J gene TRBJ1-4, with D hard to call. This CDR3 contains 13 residues. V was trimmed by 5 bases and J by 8 bases, leaving 15 bases between them. Germline CDR1 reads SQVTM; CDR2 reads ANQGSEA. The CDR3 DNA reads as TGCAGCGTTTTGGACGGGCCTTGGGAAAAACTGTTTTTT. Its translation: CSVLDGPWEKLFF.

This clone occurred once. The chain employs TRBV2 and TRBJ2-5, with 13 nucleotides matching TRBD2. CDR1 is SNHLY, CDR2 FYNNEI, per germline. The CDR3 has 17 residues. V dropped 5 bases and J dropped 3; count of bases not matched to a gene: 9. CDR3: CASSPGRTSGGEETQYF. The DNA for the CDR3 is TGTGCCAGCAGTCCCGGTCGGACTAGCGGGGGCGAAGAGACCCAGTACTTC.

The chain is built from TRBV4-1 and TRBJ2-7; 8 nucleotides match TRBD2. V lost 4 bases and J lost 11; bases outside the gene matches: 7. The CDR3 runs to 12 residues. Germline lookup yields CDR1 MGHRA and CDR2 YSYEKL. CDR3 in amino acids: CASSPIAGPKYF. The CDR3 DNA sequence: TGCGCCAGCAGCCCTATAGCGGGGCCCAAGTACTTC.

The chain joins TRBV10-2 to TRBJ2-7; tentative D call: TRBD2 (6 bases). This CDR3 is 13 amino acids long. The germline gives CDR1 WSHSY, CDR2 SAAADI. The ends were cut back, 5 bases at V and 1 base at J, with 9 bases in the middle. CDR3 sequence reads: CASSWDSSYEQYF. The DNA for the CDR3 is TGCGCCAGCAGTTGGGACTCTTCCTACGAGCAGTACTTC.

This clone was observed once. The chain recombines TRBV6-5 with TRBJ2-1; 12 bases align to TRBD2. V lost 5 bases and J lost 15; bases outside the gene matches: 5. The germline V gene has CDR1 MNHEY and CDR2 SVGAGI. The CDR3 spans 12 residues. CDR3 sequence (DNA): TGTGCCAGCAGTCGACTAGCGGGAGAAGTGTTCTTC. The encoded protein is CASSRLAGEVFF.

This clone was seen once. The genes are TRBV11-3 and TRBJ2-2, with D unresolved. Germline V gives CDR1 SGHNT, CDR2 YENEEA. There are 12 residues in the CDR3. The ends were cut back, 5 bases at V and 1 base at J, with 2 bases in the middle. The CDR3 bases are TGTGCCAGCAGCCTGAACACCGGGGAGCTGTTTTTT. Its translation: CASSLNTGELFF.

V gene TRBV2 combines with J gene TRBJ1-6; perhaps TRBD1 as D (5 bases). V dropped 5 bases and J dropped 7 bases, with 15 bases sitting between them. The CDR3 is made up of 15 amino acids. In germline, CDR1 is SNHLY, CDR2 FYNNEI. CDR3 DNA sequence: TGTGCCAGCAGTCCCAGACAGTGGGTAAATTCACCCCTCCACTTT. It yields the protein CASSPRQWVNSPLHF.

The chain uses TRBV25-1 and TRBJ2-1; D not resolved. The CDR3 runs 17 residues. Germline lookup yields CDR1 MGHDK and CDR2 SYGVNS. The V gene lost 2 bases and the J gene lost 2 bases, with 16 bases spanning the gap. CDR3 residues: CASSETRVPSPYNEQFF. CDR3 coding DNA: TGTGCCAGCAGTGAAACAAGGGTCCCTAGTCCCTACAATGAGCAGTTCTTC.

This clone came up a few times. The DNA for the CDR3 is TGCAGCGTTGAATCGGGCACCAAGAACTATGGCTACACCTTC. Translation: CSVESGTKNYGYTF. The genes are TRBV29-1 and TRBJ1-2, with D uncertain. V was trimmed by 2 bases and J by 2 bases, leaving 12 bases between them. The CDR3 has 14 amino acids. Per germline, CDR1 SQVTM and CDR2 ANQGSEA.

The gene calls are TRBV27 and TRBJ2-7, with TRBD2 matching 7 bases. CDR1 MNHEY and CDR2 SMNVEV come from the germline V gene (reference sequence). The CDR3 length is 13 residues. The V gene end was trimmed by 7 bases and the J gene end by 0 bases; junction bases not matched to a gene: 3. The CDR3 here is CASTGTNSYEQYF. The CDR3 nucleotides are TGTGCCAGCACCGGGACTAACTCCTACGAGCAGTACTTC.

V and J are TRBV7-9 and TRBJ1-5; a possible D gene is TRBD1 (5 bases). The germline gives CDR1 SEHNR, CDR2 FQNEAQ (reference sequence). Trimming left V 5 bases short and J 0 bases short, with 11 bases between. The CDR3 is 15 residues long. This chain's CDR3 is CASSPGTFSNQPQHF. DNA of the CDR3: TGTGCCAGCAGCCCCGGGACGTTTAGCAATCAGCCCCAGCATTTT.

This sequence joins TRBV27 and TRBJ1-2; TRBD1 agrees at 8 bases. The CDR3 is made up of 13 amino acids. J gave up 4 bases and V 5 bases, and 3 bases lay outside the gene matches. The germline V gene has CDR1 MNHEY and CDR2 SMNVEV (reference sequence). The CDR3 loop is CASSNRGIYGYTF. DNA for the CDR3: TGTGCCAGCAGTAACAGGGGGATCTATGGCTACACCTTC.

V gene TRBV19 combines with J gene TRBJ2-2, with 8 bases matching TRBD1. The V gene end was trimmed by 5 bases and the J gene end by 1 base; junction bases not matched to a gene: 6. The length of the CDR3 is 16 residues. Looked up from germline, CDR1 is LNHDA and CDR2 is SQIVND (reference sequence). CDR3 sequence: CASSDRGWGNTGELFF. The CDR3 DNA reads TGTGCCAGTAGTGACAGGGGATGGGGGAACACCGGGGAGCTGTTTTTT.

The chain combines TRBV19 with TRBJ1-1; TRBD1 matches at 7 bases. The V and J ends lost 4 bases and 1 base, in that order; junction bases with no gene match: 3. Germline V gene lookup returns CDR1 LNHDA and CDR2 SQIVND (reference sequence). This CDR3 contains 14 residues. The CDR3 bases are TGTGCCAGTAGTAATAACAGGGGGAACACTGAAGCTTTCTTT. This encodes CASSNNRGNTEAFF.

The V call is TRBV15, the J call TRBJ1-6; a possible D gene is TRBD1 (6 bases). Looked up from germline, CDR1 is LNHNV and CDR2 is YYDKDF (reference sequence). This CDR3 region has 13 residues. V was clipped by 8 bases and J by 9 bases, with 14 bases between them. The CDR3 bases are TGTGCCACCCGACGGGGGCCGGGTTCACCCCTCCACTTT. The encoded protein is CATRRGPGSPLHF.

The rearrangement uses TRBV11-2 and TRBJ2-7, with D hard to call. Trimming removed 2 bases at V and 3 bases at J, with 8 bases between. The germline CDR1 and CDR2 sequences are SGHAT and FQNNGV. The CDR3 spans 13 residues. The CDR3: CASSLTALYEQYF. CDR3 bases: TGTGCCAGCAGCTTAACAGCCCTCTACGAGCAGTACTTC.

As concerns this clone: Other nucleotide sequences from this sample produce the same CDR3. This chain's CDR3 is CASSLAGGYGYTF. For the CDR3, the DNA is TGTGCCAGCAGCTTGGCCGGCGGCTATGGCTACACCTTC. The gene calls are TRBV7-2 and TRBJ1-2; D unresolved. The CDR3 has 13 residues. V lost 3 bases, J lost 4 bases, and 9 bases lay in between. Germline CDR1 reads SGHTA; CDR2 reads FQGNSA.

The CDR3 DNA follows: TGTGCCAGCAGCTCTAGGTCGGGCCGTAATGAAAAACTGTTTTTT. Its protein product is CASSSRSGRNEKLFF. The gene calls are TRBV5-5 and TRBJ1-4; D gene unclear. The V and J ends lost 3 bases and 4 bases respectively, with 13 bases between them. Germline CDR1 reads SGHKS; CDR2 reads YYEKEE (reference sequence). The CDR3 runs to 15 residues.

The chain combines TRBV7-9 with TRBJ1-2, with TRBD1 matching over 8 bases. This CDR3 has 14 residues. The germline CDR1 and CDR2 sequences are SEHNR and FQNEAQ (reference sequence). V was clipped by 10 bases and J by 6 bases; unmatched bases: 13. The CDR3 DNA sequence: TGTGCCATTAACCGACAGGGGCAGGGCCATGGCTACACCTTC. This gives the protein CAINRQGQGHGYTF.

The chain uses TRBV6-2 or TRBV6-3 and TRBJ1-1; D is undetermined. The CDR3 is made up of 16 amino acids. V was clipped by 4 bases and J by 3 bases, with 18 bases between them. Germline V CDR1 and CDR2: MNHEY, SVGEGT. The DNA of the CDR3 is TGTGCCAGCAGTTCGCCTTTTGGGTTGGCTGACACTGAAGCTTTCTTT. Its translation: CASSSPFGLADTEAFF.

The rearrangement links TRBV29-1 to TRBJ2-5; D may be TRBD1 or TRBD2 (5 bases each). CDR1 SQVTM and CDR2 ANQGSEA come from the germline V gene. Between the trimmed V and J ends, which lost 4 bases and 5 bases, there was a span of 14 bases. The CDR3 has 13 amino acids. The CDR3 region has the DNA TGCAGCGTTGGAGGGGTTGGTGGGGAGACCCAGTACTTC. It is translated as CSVGGVGGETQYF.

The V gene is TRBV19, the J gene TRBJ1-5, with D possibly being TRBD1 (5 bases). Trimming shortened V by 5 bases and J by 6 bases, and 14 bases separated the two germline ends. The CDR3 has 14 residues. Germline CDR1 is LNHDA and CDR2 is SQIVND (reference sequence). DNA for the CDR3: TGTGCCAGTAGTCCGAACACAGGTCCTCAGCCCCAGCATTTT. It specifies CASSPNTGPQPQHF.

The chain joins TRBV7-9 to TRBJ2-3; D may be TRBD2 (5 bases). CDR1 and CDR2 from the germline V gene are SEHNR and FQNEAQ (reference sequence). CDR3 size: 15 residues. V shed 2 bases and J shed 0 bases, with 9 bases lying between them. CDR3 in amino acids: CASSLPGLSTDTQYF. The CDR3 region has the DNA TGTGCCAGCAGCTTACCGGGATTGAGCACAGATACGCAGTATTTT. Drawing the rest from reference TRBV7-9 and TRBJ2-3, the complete variable domain is DTGVSQNPRHKITKRGQNVTFRCDPISEHNRLYWYRQTLGQGPEFLTYFQNEAQLEKSRLLSDRFSAERPKGSFSTLEIQRTEQGDSAMYLCASSLPGLSTDTQYFGPGTRLTVL.